This T cell receptor (beta chain) was sequenced for a study of cytomegalovirus exposure and HLA in healthy donors. Points from the study as a whole: Some TCR beta chains (roughly 160 of them) were listed as cytomegalovirus-associated.

PCR amplification relied on 60 Vbeta primers (plus 13 Jbeta primers). Original processing notes: Later reanalysis found roughly 80 million unique TCR beta chains, some 10 million of them shared. TCRdb keeps only in-frame clones here, not all; method: immunoSEQ multiplex PCR. V and J calls and clone size are copied from that table; D and trimming were computed from the DNA. The table records fewer than 100,000 clones, around four fifths of them present only once. The germline V gene has CDR1 MNHNS and CDR2 SASEGT. CDR3 length equals 13 residues. Trimming shortened V by 5 bases and J by 5 bases, and 10 bases separated the two germline ends. Concerning this clone itself: Antigen specificity is unknown.

The sequenced material came from PBMCs. The TCR comes from a male donor in good health and CMV-seropositive. V and J are TRBV6-1 and TRBJ1-3; D is undetermined. CDR3 in amino acids: CASSLADRNTIYF. The CDR3 nucleotides are TGTGCCAGCAGTTTGGCAGATAGAAACACCATATATTTT.